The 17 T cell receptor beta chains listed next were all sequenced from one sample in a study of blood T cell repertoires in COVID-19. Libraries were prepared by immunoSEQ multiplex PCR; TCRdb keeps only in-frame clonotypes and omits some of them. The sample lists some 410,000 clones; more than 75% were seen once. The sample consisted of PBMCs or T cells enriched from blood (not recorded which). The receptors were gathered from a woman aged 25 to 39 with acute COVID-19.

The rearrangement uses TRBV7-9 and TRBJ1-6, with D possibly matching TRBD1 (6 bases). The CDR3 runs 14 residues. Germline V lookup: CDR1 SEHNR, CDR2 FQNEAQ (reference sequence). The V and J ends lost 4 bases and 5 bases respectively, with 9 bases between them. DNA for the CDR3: TGTGCCAGCAGCTATCACAGGGATAATTCACCCCTCCACTTT. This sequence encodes CASSYHRDNSPLHF.

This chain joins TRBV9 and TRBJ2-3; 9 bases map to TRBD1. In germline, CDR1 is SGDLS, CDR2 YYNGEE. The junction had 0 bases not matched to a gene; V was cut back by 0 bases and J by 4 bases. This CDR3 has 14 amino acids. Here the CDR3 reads CASSVDRGPDTQYF. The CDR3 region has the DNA TGTGCCAGCAGCGTAGACAGGGGGCCAGATACGCAGTATTTT.

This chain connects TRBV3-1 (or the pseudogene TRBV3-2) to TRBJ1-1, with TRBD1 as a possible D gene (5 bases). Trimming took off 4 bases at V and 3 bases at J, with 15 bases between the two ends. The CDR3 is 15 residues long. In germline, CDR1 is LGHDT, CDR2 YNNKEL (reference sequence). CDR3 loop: CASSLYLGGDTEAFF. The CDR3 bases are TGTGCCAGCAGCCTATACCTGGGGGGGGACACTGAAGCTTTCTTT.

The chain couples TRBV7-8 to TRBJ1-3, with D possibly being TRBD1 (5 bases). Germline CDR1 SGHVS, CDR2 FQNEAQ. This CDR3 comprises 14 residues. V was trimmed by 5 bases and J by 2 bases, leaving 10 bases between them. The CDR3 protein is CASSAPRAGNTIYF. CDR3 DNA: TGTGCCAGCAGCGCCCCCAGGGCTGGAAACACCATATATTTT.

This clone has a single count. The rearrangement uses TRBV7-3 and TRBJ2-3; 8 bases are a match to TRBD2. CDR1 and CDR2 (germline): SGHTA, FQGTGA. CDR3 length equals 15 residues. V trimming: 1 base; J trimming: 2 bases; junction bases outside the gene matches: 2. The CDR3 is CASSLMRGDTDTQYF. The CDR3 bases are TGTGCCAGCAGCTTAATGCGGGGGGACACAGATACGCAGTATTTT.

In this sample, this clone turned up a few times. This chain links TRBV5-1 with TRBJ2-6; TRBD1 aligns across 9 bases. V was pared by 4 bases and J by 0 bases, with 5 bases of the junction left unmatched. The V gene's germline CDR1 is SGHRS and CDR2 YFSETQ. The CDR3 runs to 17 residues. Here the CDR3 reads CASSPAGQGSGANVLTF. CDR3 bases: TGCGCCAGCAGCCCGGCGGGACAGGGCTCTGGGGCCAACGTCCTGACTTTC.

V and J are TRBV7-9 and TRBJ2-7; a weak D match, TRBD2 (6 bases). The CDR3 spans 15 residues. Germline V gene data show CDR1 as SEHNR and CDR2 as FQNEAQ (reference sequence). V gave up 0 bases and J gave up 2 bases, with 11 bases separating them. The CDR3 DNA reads TGTGCCAGCAGCTTAGCGGGCGGGGCCCCCTACGAGCAGTACTTC. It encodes CASSLAGGAPYEQYF.

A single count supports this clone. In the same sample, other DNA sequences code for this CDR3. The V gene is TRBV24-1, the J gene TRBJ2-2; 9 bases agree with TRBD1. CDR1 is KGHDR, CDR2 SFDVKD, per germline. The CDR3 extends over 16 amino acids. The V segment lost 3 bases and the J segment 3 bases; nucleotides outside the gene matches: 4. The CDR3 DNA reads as TGTGCCACCAGTGATCCGGACAGGGGATACACCGGGGAGCTGTTTTTT. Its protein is CATSDPDRGYTGELFF.

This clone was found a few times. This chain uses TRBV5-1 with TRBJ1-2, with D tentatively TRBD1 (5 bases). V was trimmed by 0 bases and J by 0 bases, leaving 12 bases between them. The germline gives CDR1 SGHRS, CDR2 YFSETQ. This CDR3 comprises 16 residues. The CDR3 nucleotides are TGCGCCAGCAGCTTGGCCGGAGGGACCGCTAACTATGGCTACACCTTC. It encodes CASSLAGGTANYGYTF.

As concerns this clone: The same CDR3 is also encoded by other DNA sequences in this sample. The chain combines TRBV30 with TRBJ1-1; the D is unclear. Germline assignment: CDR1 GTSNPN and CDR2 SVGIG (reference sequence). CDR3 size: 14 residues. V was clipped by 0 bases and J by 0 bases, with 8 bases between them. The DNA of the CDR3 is TGTGCCTGGAGTGTCTCCGGGGTGAACACTGAAGCTTTCTTT. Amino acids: CAWSVSGVNTEAFF.

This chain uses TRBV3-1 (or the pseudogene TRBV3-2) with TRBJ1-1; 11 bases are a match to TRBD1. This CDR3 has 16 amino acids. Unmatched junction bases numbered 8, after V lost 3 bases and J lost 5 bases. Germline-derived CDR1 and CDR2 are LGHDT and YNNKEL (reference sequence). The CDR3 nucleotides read TGTGCCAGCAGCCACCCTGGACAGGGGGCTTGGACTGAAGCTTTCTTT. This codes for CASSHPGQGAWTEAFF.

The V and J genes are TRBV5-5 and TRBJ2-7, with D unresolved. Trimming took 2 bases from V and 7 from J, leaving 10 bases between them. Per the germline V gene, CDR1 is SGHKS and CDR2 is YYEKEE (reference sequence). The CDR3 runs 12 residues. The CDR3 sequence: CASSFSSPEQYF. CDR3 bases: TGTGCCAGCAGCTTTAGTTCACCGGAGCAGTACTTC.

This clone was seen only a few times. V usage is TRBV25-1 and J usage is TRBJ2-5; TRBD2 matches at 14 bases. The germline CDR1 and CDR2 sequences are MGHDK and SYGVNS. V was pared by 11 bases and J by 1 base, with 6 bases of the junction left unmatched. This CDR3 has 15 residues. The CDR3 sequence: CAAGLAGVIQETQYF. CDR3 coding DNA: TGTGCCGCGGGACTAGCGGGGGTCATCCAAGAGACCCAGTACTTC.

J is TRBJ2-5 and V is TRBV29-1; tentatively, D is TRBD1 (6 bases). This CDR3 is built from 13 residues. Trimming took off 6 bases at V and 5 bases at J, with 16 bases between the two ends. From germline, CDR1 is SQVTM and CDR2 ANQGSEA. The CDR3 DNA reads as TGCAGCGTCAGCTATCGACAGGAGGAGACCCAGTACTTC. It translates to CSVSYRQEETQYF.

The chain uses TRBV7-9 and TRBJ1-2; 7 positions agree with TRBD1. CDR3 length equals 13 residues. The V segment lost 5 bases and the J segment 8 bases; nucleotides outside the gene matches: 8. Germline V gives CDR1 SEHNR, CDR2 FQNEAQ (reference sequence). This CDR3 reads CASSMTGSMGYTF. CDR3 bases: TGTGCCAGCAGCATGACAGGGTCTATGGGCTACACCTTC.

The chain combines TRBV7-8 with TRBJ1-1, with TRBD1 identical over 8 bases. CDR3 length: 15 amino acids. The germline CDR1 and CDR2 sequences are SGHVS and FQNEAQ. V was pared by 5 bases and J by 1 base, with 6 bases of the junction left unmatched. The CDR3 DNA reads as TGTGCCAGCAGCCAGGGGGCAGGGGAGAACACTGAAGCTTTCTTT. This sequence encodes CASSQGAGENTEAFF.

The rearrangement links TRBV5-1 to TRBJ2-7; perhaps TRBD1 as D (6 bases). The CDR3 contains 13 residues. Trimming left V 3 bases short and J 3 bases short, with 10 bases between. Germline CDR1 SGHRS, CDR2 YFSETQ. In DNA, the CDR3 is TGCGCCAGCAGCTGGGACATCCTCTACGAGCAGTACTTC. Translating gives CASSWDILYEQYF.